This T cell receptor beta chain was captured by sequencing in a study of immune characterization of retroperitoneal liposarcoma. TCRdb processed the PCR reads anew with MiXCR; each CDR3 protein has one entry. The sample lists some 11,000 distinct CDR3 sequences, roughly 20% occurring once. The junction had 10 bases not matched to a gene; V was cut back by 6 bases and J by 1 base. The germline gives CDR1 LGHDT, CDR2 YNNKEL (reference sequence). The CDR3 has 18 amino acids. This clonotype showed up just a few times. V is TRBV3-1 and J is TRBJ2-2; 11 nucleotides match TRBD2. The TCR was taken from a female donor with retroperitoneal liposarcoma. Material for sequencing was blood. CDR3 sequence (DNA): TGTGCCAGCAGTTTTGGGGGACTAGCGGTAAGGAACACCGGGGAGCTGTTTTTT. This gives the protein CASSFGGLAVRNTGELFF.